The clone carrying this TCR beta chain was detected only a few times. These data belong to a study of blood T cell repertoires in COVID-19. The overall study: The United States, Italy and Spain were the sources of the acute and convalescent COVID-19 samples. From T cells, B-cell-depleted T cells, or PBMCs came the material, which was cDNA or gDNA.

In the source study's methods: From reference gene primer amplification, estimates of nucleated cell counts were derived. Profiled with immunoSEQ multiplex PCR; TCRdb holds only in-frame clones, not every one. D and trimming come from the DNA, and the V and J calls and clone size come from that table. The data hold a few hundred thousand clones, with roughly 89% observed a single time. V was pared by 7 bases and J by 4 bases, with 17 bases between. Germline V gene data show CDR1 as SEHNR and CDR2 as FQNEAQ (reference sequence). The CDR3 is made up of 15 amino acids. Sequenced: peripheral blood. The V gene is TRBV7-9, the J gene TRBJ1-5; D gene ambiguous. The TCR sequence derives from a woman aged 40-49 years who had recovered from COVID-19. The CDR3 DNA reads TGTGCCAGCAACCCCGATGGGCGGGAAAATCAGCCCCAGCATTTT. This gives the protein CASNPDGRENQPQHF.